This T cell receptor (beta chain) appears in the sequencing data of a study of beta chain features in type 1 diabetes. The isolated RNA, all of it, was reverse transcribed, so expressed TCRB transcripts were what got sequenced. There were 3.5 million or so reads on average in the naive, central memory and regulatory T cell samples. The table came from immunoSEQ multiplex PCR; TCRdb's copy has only in-frame clones and leaves some out. The sample records more than 350,000 clones, 10% to 12% being singletons. CDR3 size: 15 residues. The V and J ends lost 1 base and 9 bases, in that order; junction bases with no gene match: 11. Germline V lookup: CDR1 MGHRA, CDR2 YSYEKL. Study-level findings and limits: When VDJ junctions were examined, type 1 diabetes patients showed fewer insertions and more deletions. For Type 1 diabetes patients, all four CD4+ subsets carried TCRB CDR3s that were moderately but significantly shorter.

On this clone: The antigen remains unidentified.

The J gene is TRBJ2-7, the V gene TRBV4-1, with TRBD2 identical over 8 bases. The specimen was naive CD4+ T cells from blood. The TCR originated in a young woman in good health. CDR3 sequence (DNA): TGCGCCAGCAGCCAAGTTCTAGCGGGTAACTATCGGCAGTACGTC. Translation: CASSQVLAGNYRQYV.